The 22 T cell receptor beta chains given below trace back to one sample, sequenced in a study of persistence of HIV-infected CD4 T cells. The antigens these receptors bind are not known. The libraries were made with immunoSEQ version 4 in survey mode. The table came from immunoSEQ multiplex PCR; TCRdb's copy has only in-frame clones and leaves some out. The sample consists of under 60,000 clones, under 85% of them appearing once. Stimulation used around 9.1 ug/mL lysate from CMV-infected fibroblasts. CD40L-negative CD69-negative CD45RO-high memory CD4+ T cells were sorted as populations depleted of antigen-responding cells. This material consisted of CD4+ T cells sorted from PBMCs after approximately 19-hour stimulation, taken from a patient who received antiretroviral therapy. The receptors originated from an adult man with HIV who was CMV-seropositive.

The chain has TRBV4-2 and TRBJ1-5; D is uncertain. CDR1 and CDR2 (germline): LGHNA, YNFKEQ. Between the trimmed V and J ends, which lost 2 bases and 7 bases, there was a span of 9 bases. This CDR3 is 13 amino acids long. The CDR3 region is CASSQNRGQPQHF. CDR3 coding DNA: TGTGCCAGCAGCCAAAATCGGGGACAGCCCCAGCATTTT.

V and J are TRBV6-5 and TRBJ1-5, with a tentative D call TRBD1 (5 bases). Trimming took off 6 bases at V and 0 bases at J, with 12 bases between the two ends. The CDR3 extends over 15 amino acids. Germline lookup yields CDR1 MNHEY and CDR2 SVGAGI. For the CDR3, the DNA is TGTGCCAGCAGGAGGGACGGTTATAGCAATCAGCCCCAGCATTTT. It encodes CASRRDGYSNQPQHF.

This sequence joins TRBV2 and TRBJ2-1, with 8 nucleotides matching TRBD2. The CDR3 has 18 amino acids. The V segment lost 4 bases and the J segment 4 bases; nucleotides outside the gene matches: 15. From germline, CDR1 is SNHLY and CDR2 FYNNEI. The CDR3 loop reads CASSGILGLVLEYNEQFF. DNA for the CDR3: TGTGCCAGCAGTGGAATACTGGGACTAGTCCTCGAATACAATGAGCAGTTCTTC.

The chain combines TRBV7-2 with TRBJ1-6; D is perhaps TRBD1 (5 bases). This CDR3 comprises 18 residues. Germline values: CDR1 SGHTA, CDR2 FQGNSA. Between the trimmed V and J ends, which lost 1 base and 10 bases, there was a span of 23 bases. The CDR3 loop is CASSLGGLGRSKGSPLHF. The CDR3 nucleotides read TGTGCCAGCAGCTTAGGGGGCCTCGGCAGGTCTAAGGGCTCACCCCTCCACTTT.

V usage is TRBV5-1 and J usage is TRBJ2-7; maybe TRBD1 (6 bases). The CDR3 totals 17 residues. CDR1 and CDR2 (germline): SGHRS, YFSETQ. Trimming shortened V by 0 bases and J by 5 bases, and 21 bases separated the two germline ends. The CDR3 nucleotides are TGCGCCAGCAGCTTGGGTGACAGATACTTGGGGGCTCACGAGCAGTACTTC. As protein: CASSLGDRYLGAHEQYF.

The genes are TRBV7-3 and TRBJ1-2; maybe TRBD1 (5 bases). Germline V gene sequence: CDR1 SGHTA, CDR2 FQGTGA. Trimming took 4 bases from V and 6 from J, leaving 15 bases between them. The CDR3 contains 14 residues. CDR3 residues: CASSSSTATNGYTF. In DNA, the CDR3 is TGTGCCAGCAGCTCTTCGACAGCTACCAATGGCTACACCTTC.

By its share, this clone is medium-sized. The rearrangement joins TRBV7-9 to TRBJ1-5; 7 nucleotides align to TRBD1. This CDR3 has 14 amino acids. Germline values: CDR1 SEHNR, CDR2 FQNEAQ (reference sequence). Trimming took 5 bases from V and 5 from J; bases not matched to a gene: 6. CDR3 residues: CASSRDSGDQPQHF. The CDR3 DNA is TGTGCCAGCAGCCGGGACAGTGGGGATCAGCCCCAGCATTTT.

The V call is TRBV3-1 (or the pseudogene TRBV3-2), the J call TRBJ1-1; D unresolved. Germline values: CDR1 LGHDT, CDR2 YNNKEL (reference sequence). With 1 base removed from V and 0 bases from J, the gap between germline ends came to 9 bases. The CDR3 extends over 15 amino acids. The CDR3 sequence: CASSQVAGLNTEAFF. In nucleotides, the CDR3 is TGTGCCAGCAGCCAAGTGGCGGGCCTGAACACTGAAGCTTTCTTT.

This clone was seen a handful of times. This rearrangement joins TRBV19 to TRBJ1-4, with a tentative D call TRBD1 (5 bases). The CDR3 runs to 16 residues. Trimming stripped 6 bases from V and 10 bases from J, with 24 bases between. The germline V gene has CDR1 LNHDA and CDR2 SQIVND (reference sequence). CDR3 residues: CASRSRDDAYQGKLFF. CDR3 bases: TGTGCCAGTAGGTCTCGGGACGACGCGTATCAAGGAAAACTGTTTTTT.

This chain links TRBV6-1 with TRBJ1-5; no clear D gene. This CDR3 region has 13 residues. Germline V lookup: CDR1 MNHNS, CDR2 SASEGT. The V end lost 3 bases, the J end lost 7 bases, and 10 bases lay between the germline ends. The CDR3 loop is CASSERERQPQHF. The CDR3, as DNA: TGTGCCAGCAGTGAGCGAGAAAGGCAGCCCCAGCATTTT.

V and J are TRBV5-4 and TRBJ2-3; D possibly corresponds to TRBD1 (6 bases). CDR1 SGHNT and CDR2 YYREEE come from the germline V gene (reference sequence). V was trimmed by 2 bases and J by 4 bases, leaving 8 bases between them. The CDR3 length is 13 residues. For the CDR3, the DNA is TGTGCCAGCAGCTTTTCAGGGGCAGATACGCAGTATTTT. This sequence encodes CASSFSGADTQYF.

CDR3: CASSQVLLGGLYNEQFF. The CDR3 bases are TGCGCCAGCAGCCAAGTCCTCCTCGGGGGATTGTACAATGAGCAGTTCTTC. The chain has TRBV4-3 and TRBJ2-1, with a possible D match to TRBD2 (6 bases). The CDR3 contains 17 residues. Germline CDR1 LGHNA, CDR2 YSLEER. V was clipped by 1 base and J by 4 bases, with 17 bases between them.

The chain links TRBV6-5 to TRBJ2-4; 8 nucleotides line up with TRBD1. Germline trimming cut 4 bases from V and 5 bases from J; bases unmatched to any gene: 7. Germline loops: CDR1 MNHEY, CDR2 SVGAGI. The CDR3 is 15 residues long. CDR3 region: CASSSSGQGENIQYF. The CDR3 DNA follows: TGTGCCAGCAGTTCCTCCGGACAGGGAGAAAACATTCAGTACTTC.

The chain couples TRBV27 to TRBJ1-5; D might be TRBD1 (5 bases). The CDR3 has 15 residues. Per the germline V gene, CDR1 is MNHEY and CDR2 is SMNVEV (reference sequence). Trimming took off 4 bases at V and 1 base at J, with 11 bases between the two ends. CDR3 residues: CASSSDNLSNQPQHF. The CDR3 bases are TGTGCCAGCAGTTCGGACAACTTAAGCAATCAGCCCCAGCATTTT.

The chain is built from TRBV2 and TRBJ2-7; TRBD1 matches 8 bases. Germline trimming cut 2 bases from V and 5 bases from J; bases unmatched to any gene: 8. CDR3 length: 15 amino acids. Germline V lookup: CDR1 SNHLY, CDR2 FYNNEI. The CDR3 spells CASSEQGARKDEQYF. In nucleotides, the CDR3 is TGTGCCAGCAGTGAACAGGGGGCGAGGAAGGACGAGCAGTACTTC.

The chain carries TRBV7-8 and TRBJ2-3, with 7 bases that match TRBD1. V was clipped by 5 bases and J by 4 bases; unmatched bases: 9. The CDR3 has 15 residues. The V gene's germline CDR1 is SGHVS and CDR2 FQNEAQ. CDR3 bases: TGTGCCAGCAGCCCCGCAGGGGGTGCTCCAGATACGCAGTATTTT. Protein sequence: CASSPAGGAPDTQYF.

This clone was recorded once. The chain joins TRBV7-9 to TRBJ2-3; D possibly uses TRBD1 or TRBD2 (5 bases each). This CDR3 spans 17 amino acids. CDR1 and CDR2 from the germline V gene are SEHNR and FQNEAQ (reference sequence). V shed 6 bases and J shed 2 bases, with 21 bases lying between them. CDR3 amino acids: CASSRLGAIGATDTQYF. In nucleotides, the CDR3 is TGTGCCAGCAGTCGACTCGGGGCGATAGGGGCCACAGATACGCAGTATTTT.

The chain combines TRBV18 with TRBJ2-1, with D possibly TRBD2 on 5 matching bases. CDR1 is KGHSH, CDR2 LQKENI, per germline. CDR3 length equals 15 residues. The ends were cut back, 4 bases at V and 3 bases at J, with 13 bases in the middle. In DNA, the CDR3 is TGTGCCAGCTCACTCTCTCGGGAAGTCTACAATGAGCAGTTCTTC. Translating gives CASSLSREVYNEQFF.

The chain joins TRBV7-8 to TRBJ2-7; 9 nucleotides agree with TRBD2. The CDR3 is made up of 15 amino acids. The J segment lost 6 bases and the V segment lost 5 bases, leaving 11 bases of the junction unmatched. Germline V gene sequence: CDR1 SGHVS, CDR2 FQNEAQ. CDR3 bases: TGTGCCAGCAGCGATAGCGGGGGCCCATCCGGCGAGCAGTACTTC. Protein sequence: CASSDSGGPSGEQYF.

This clone was seen a handful of times. The rearrangement links TRBV9 to TRBJ1-1; possible D gene TRBD1, 5 bases. The V end was cut by 4 bases, the J end by 4 bases, with 14 bases between. Per the germline V gene, CDR1 is SGDLS and CDR2 is YYNGEE. This CDR3 spans 14 amino acids. DNA of the CDR3: TGTGCCAGCAGCTCTGGGGGGGAAAGCACTGAAGCTTTCTTT. It is translated as CASSSGGESTEAFF.

The chain couples TRBV11-1 to TRBJ1-2; unclear D gene. Trimming left V 1 base short and J 3 bases short, with 15 bases between. Per germline, CDR1 SGHAT and CDR2 FQDESV (reference sequence). The CDR3 length is 16 residues. CDR3 nucleotides: TGTGCCAGCAGCTTAGGCAAGGCGCCAGAGGACTATGGCTACACCTTC. The encoded protein is CASSLGKAPEDYGYTF.

The rearrangement joins TRBV2 to TRBJ1-1; maybe TRBD1 (5 bases). The ends were cut back, 2 bases at V and 3 bases at J, with 7 bases in the middle. Germline CDR1 reads SNHLY; CDR2 reads FYNNEI. The CDR3 runs 13 residues. The CDR3 DNA reads as TGTGCCAGCAGTGAATTGGGGGACACTGAAGCTTTCTTT. Protein sequence: CASSELGDTEAFF.